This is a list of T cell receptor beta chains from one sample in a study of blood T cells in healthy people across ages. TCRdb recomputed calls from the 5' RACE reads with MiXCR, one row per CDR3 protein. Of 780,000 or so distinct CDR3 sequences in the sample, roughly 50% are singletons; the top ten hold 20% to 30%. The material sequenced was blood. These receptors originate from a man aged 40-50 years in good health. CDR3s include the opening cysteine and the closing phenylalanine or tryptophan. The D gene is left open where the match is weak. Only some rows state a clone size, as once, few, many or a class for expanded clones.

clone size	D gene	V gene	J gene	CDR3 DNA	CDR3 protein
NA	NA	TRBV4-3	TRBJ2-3	TGCGCCAGCAGCCACCCAGTCACAGATACGCAGTATTTT	CASSHPVTDTQYF
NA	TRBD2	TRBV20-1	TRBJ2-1	TGCAGTGCTAGGTATGCTCAGAGGGGGACTAGCGGATACAATGAGCAGTTCTTC	CSARYAQRGTSGYNEQFF
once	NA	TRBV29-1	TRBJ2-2	TGCAGCGTTGCCCGGGAGAACGCGAACACCGGGGAGCTGTTTTTT	CSVARENANTGELFF
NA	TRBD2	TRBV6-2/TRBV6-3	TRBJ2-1	TGTGCCATCGGGACTATCATAAATGAGCAGTTCTTC	CAIGTIINEQFF
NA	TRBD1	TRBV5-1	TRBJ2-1	TGCGCCAGCAGCTTTTGGCAGGGGGCCGGGGAGCAGTTCTTC	CASSFWQGAGEQFF
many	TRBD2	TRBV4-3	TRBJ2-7	TGTGCCAGCAGCCCCGGGACTAACTACGAGCAGTACTTC	CASSPGTNYEQYF
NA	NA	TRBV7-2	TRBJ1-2	TGTGCCAGCAGCTCCGCAGTCTATGGCTACACCTTC	CASSSAVYGYTF
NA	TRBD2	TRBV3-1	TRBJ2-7	TGTGCCAGCAGCCAAGATCGACTAGCGGGTGCAATCGCCTACGAGCAGTACTTC	CASSQDRLAGAIAYEQYF
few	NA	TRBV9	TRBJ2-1	TGTGCCAGCAGCGTAGCCGTGACCCCCCCCAAGTATGAGCAGTTCTTC	CASSVAVTPPKYEQFF
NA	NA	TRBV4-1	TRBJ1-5	TGCGCCAGCAGCCAAATCCAGGACAATCAGCCCCAGCATTTT	CASSQIQDNQPQHF
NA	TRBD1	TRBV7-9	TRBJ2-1	TGTGCCAGCAGCGAATCAACAGGGGAATCCTACAATGAGCAGTTCTTC	CASSESTGESYNEQFF
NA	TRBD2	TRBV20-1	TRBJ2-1	TGCAGTGCACAACTTTTACCGGGACTAGCGGGAGTATCTTACAATGAGCAGTTCTTC	CSAQLLPGLAGVSYNEQFF
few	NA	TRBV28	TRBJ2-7	TGTGCCAGCAGTTTACCCCTCCAAGGCGTTACCTACGAGCAGTACTTC	CASSLPLQGVTYEQYF
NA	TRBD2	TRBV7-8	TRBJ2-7	TGTGCCAGCAGCTTAGCAAAGACTAGCGGGGGATTCTACGAGCAGTACTTC	CASSLAKTSGGFYEQYF
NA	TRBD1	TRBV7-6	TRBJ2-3	TGTGCCAGCAGCTGGGACAGAGACAGGCGCACAGATACGCAGTATTTT	CASSWDRDRRTDTQYF
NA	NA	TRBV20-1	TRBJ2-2	TGCAGTACTAGTTACAGCAATACCGGGGAGCTGTTTTTT	CSTSYSNTGELFF
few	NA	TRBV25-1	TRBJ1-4	TGTGCCAGTGCCCCAACTTCAACTAATGAAAAACTGTTTTTT	CASAPTSTNEKLFF
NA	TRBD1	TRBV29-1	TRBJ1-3	TGCAGCGCCTTGACAGGGCCTGGAAACACCATATATTTT	CSALTGPGNTIYF
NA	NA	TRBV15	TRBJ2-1	TGTGCCACCAGCAGCTCTACCCAGGGTTATGAGCAGTTCTTC	CATSSSTQGYEQFF
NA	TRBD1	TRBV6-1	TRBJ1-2	TGTGCCAGCAGTCCCCGGGACAGGGCCTATATCCCTATTGGCTACACCTTC	CASSPRDRAYIPIGYTF
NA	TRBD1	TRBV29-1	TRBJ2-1	TGCAGCCTGGGACAGGGCAATGAGCAGTTCTTC	CSLGQGNEQFF
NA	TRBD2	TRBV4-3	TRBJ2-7	TGCGCCAGCAGCCAAGATGGCCCCGCTAGCGGGAGCTACGAGCAGTACTTC	CASSQDGPASGSYEQYF
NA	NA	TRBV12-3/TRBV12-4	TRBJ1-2	TGTGCCACCGCAGTCGAAGGGTCTGGCTACACCTTC	CATAVEGSGYTF
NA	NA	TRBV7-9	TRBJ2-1	TGTGCCAGCAGCTTACGCGAGGGACACGACGGGAATAAGCAGTTCTTC	CASSLREGHDGNKQFF
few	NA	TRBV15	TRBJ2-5	TGTGCCACCAGCAGAGACCCTGAGTCCCTAACGTACTTC	CATSRDPESLTYF
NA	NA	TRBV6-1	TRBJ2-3	TGTGCCAGCAGCTCTTTACTATGGGAGGACGCAACAGATACGCAGTATTTT	CASSSLLWEDATDTQYF
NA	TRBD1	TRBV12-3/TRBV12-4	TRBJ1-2	TGTGCCAGCAGAAACGAGGACAGGGTTGCTGGCTACACCTTC	CASRNEDRVAGYTF
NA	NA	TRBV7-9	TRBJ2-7	TGTGCCAGCAGCTTAGGTGTACTCGAGCAGTACTTC	CASSLGVLEQYF
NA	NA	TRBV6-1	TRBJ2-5	TGTGCCAGCAGTGAGGGGAAAGAGACCCAGTACTTC	CASSEGKETQYF
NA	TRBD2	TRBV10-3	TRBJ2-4	TGTGCCATCAGTAGCGGACTAGCCAAAAACATTCGGTACTTC	CAISSGLAKNIRYF
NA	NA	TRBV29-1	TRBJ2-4	TGCAGCGTTGAAGTTAACCTGGGAAACATTCAGTACTTC	CSVEVNLGNIQYF
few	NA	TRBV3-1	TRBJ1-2	TGTGCCAGCAGCCAACGACGGGGAACTAACTATGGCTACACCTTC	CASSQRRGTNYGYTF
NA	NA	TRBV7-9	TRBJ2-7	TGTGCCAGCAGCTGGGACTGGTACGAGCAGTACTTC	CASSWDWYEQYF
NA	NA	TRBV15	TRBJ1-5	TGTGCCACCAGCAGACCTACTAGTGGTACAGGCCAGCCCCAGCATTTT	CATSRPTSGTGQPQHF
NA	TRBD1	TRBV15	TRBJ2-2	TGTGCCACCAGCCCTCCCGGGACAGGGGACACCGGGGAGCTGTTTTTT	CATSPPGTGDTGELFF
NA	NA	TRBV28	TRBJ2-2	TGTGCCAGCAGTCTCGGAGCGATAAACACCGGGGAGCTGTTTTTT	CASSLGAINTGELFF
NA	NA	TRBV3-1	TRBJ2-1	TGTGCCAGCTCCTCCGACGGCTCCTACAATGAGCAGTTCTTC	CASSSDGSYNEQFF
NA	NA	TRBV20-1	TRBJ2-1	TGCAGTGCTAGAGATCGGGGCCTATACAATGGGCAGTTCTTC	CSARDRGLYNGQFF
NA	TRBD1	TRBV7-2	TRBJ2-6	TGTGCCAGCAGCTCGGGACAGGGCCAGCCTGGGGCCAACGTCCTGACTTTC	CASSSGQGQPGANVLTF
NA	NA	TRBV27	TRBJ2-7	TGTGCCAGCGGAAGATGGGGCTACGAGCAGTACTTC	CASGRWGYEQYF
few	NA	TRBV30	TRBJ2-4	TGTGCCTGGAGCACCACAGGGAATGGAGCCAAAAACATTCAGTACTTC	CAWSTTGNGAKNIQYF
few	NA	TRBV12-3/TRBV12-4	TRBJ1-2	TGTGCCAGCAGTTTGGAGAGAGGGTACTATGGCTACACCTTC	CASSLERGYYGYTF
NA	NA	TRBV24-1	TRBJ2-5	TGTGCCACCAGTGACCCGGACCCGCAAGAGACCCAGTACTTC	CATSDPDPQETQYF
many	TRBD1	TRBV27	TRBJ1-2	TGTGCCAGCAGTTTCTTGGCAGGGGGAGGCTCTGGCTACACCTTC	CASSFLAGGGSGYTF
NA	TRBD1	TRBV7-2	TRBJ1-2	TGTGCCAGCAGCTTCGCCCTCCAAGGGGGCTCGCGGGTTGGCTACACCTTC	CASSFALQGGSRVGYTF
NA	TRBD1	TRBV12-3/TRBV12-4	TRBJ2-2	TGTGCCAGCAGTTTTCAGGGGGCGAGTTTCGCGAACACCGGGGAGCTGTTTTTT	CASSFQGASFANTGELFF
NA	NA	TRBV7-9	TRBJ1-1	TGTGCCAGCAGCGTACTCCCCCTAAATGAAGCTTTCTTT	CASSVLPLNEAFF
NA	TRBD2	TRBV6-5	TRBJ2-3	TGTGCCAGCAGTTACTCCATCCGAGGGGAGCGGGGGGATACAGATACGCAGTATTTT	CASSYSIRGERGDTDTQYF
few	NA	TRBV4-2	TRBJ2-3	TGTGCCAGCAGCCAAGGATCCAGGGTGGCGGATACGCAGTATTTT	CASSQGSRVADTQYF
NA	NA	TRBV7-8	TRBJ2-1	TGTGCCAGCAGCCCCGGGACTCGAATCAACAATGAGCAGTTCTTC	CASSPGTRINNEQFF
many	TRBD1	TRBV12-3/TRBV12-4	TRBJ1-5	TGTGCCAGCAGTAGCAACGACCCAGGGGGAAGTCAGCCCCAGCATTTT	CASSSNDPGGSQPQHF
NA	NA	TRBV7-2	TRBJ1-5	TGTGCCAGCAGCACCTTGGGGGGCGGCAATCAGCCCCAGCATTTT	CASSTLGGGNQPQHF
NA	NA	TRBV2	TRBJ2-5	TGTGCCAGCACAAGAATATCCAATGAGCAGTACTTC	CASTRISNEQYF